The clone carrying this T cell receptor beta chain was detected a few times. This sample was taken from a study of control samples from healthy donors and cancer patients. The repertoire was sequenced with immunoSEQ multiplex PCR; TCRdb's copy has only in-frame clones and lacks some. The sample yields about 140,000 clones, roughly 94% seen once. Germline V gives CDR1 SGHDN, CDR2 FVKESK. The CDR3 runs 16 residues. V was shortened by 1 base and J by 2 bases, with 12 bases between the two germline ends. This clonotype was obtained from a man aged 35 to 55 in good health. The specimen sequenced was blood. The V gene is TRBV14, the J gene TRBJ1-3; D is perhaps TRBD1 (5 bases). The CDR3 DNA is TGTGCCAGCAGCCAAGTGGCTGGGGGGGCTGGAAACACCATATATTTT. Its translation: CASSQVAGGAGNTIYF.